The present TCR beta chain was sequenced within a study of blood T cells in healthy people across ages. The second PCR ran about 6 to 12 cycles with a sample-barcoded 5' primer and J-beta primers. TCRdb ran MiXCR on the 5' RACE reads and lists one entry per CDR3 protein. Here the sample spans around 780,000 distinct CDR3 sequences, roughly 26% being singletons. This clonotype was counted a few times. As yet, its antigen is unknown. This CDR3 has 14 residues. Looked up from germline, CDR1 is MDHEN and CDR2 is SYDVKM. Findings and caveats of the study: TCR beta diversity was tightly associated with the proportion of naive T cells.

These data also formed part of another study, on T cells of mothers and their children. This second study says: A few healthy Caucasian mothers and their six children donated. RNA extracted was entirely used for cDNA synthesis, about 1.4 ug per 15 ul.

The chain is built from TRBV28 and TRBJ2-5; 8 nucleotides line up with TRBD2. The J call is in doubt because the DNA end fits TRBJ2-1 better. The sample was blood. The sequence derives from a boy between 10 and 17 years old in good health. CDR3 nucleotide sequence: TGTGCCGGCGGGGGGTGGGCAGGGAGCGATGAGCAGTTCTTC. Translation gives CAGGGWAGSDEQFF.